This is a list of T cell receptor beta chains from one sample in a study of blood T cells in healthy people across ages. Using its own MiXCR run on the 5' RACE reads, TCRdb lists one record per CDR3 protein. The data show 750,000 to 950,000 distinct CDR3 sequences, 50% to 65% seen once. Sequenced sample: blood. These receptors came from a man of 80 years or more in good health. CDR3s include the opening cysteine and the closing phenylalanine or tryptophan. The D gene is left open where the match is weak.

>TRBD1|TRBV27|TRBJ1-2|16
CASSTLGQERNYGYTF
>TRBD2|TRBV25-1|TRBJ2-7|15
CASSELGLAGVEQYF
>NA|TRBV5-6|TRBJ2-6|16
CASSSGLRSGANVLTF
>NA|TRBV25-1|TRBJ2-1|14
CASSELTGRDEQFF
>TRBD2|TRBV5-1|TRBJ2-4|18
CASSGGTSGVVGKNIQYF
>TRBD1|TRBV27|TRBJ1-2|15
CASSSPGQGAGGYTF
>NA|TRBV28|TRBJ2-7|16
CASSSQGSQLGYEQYF
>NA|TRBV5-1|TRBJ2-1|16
CASSSQESNPYNEQFF
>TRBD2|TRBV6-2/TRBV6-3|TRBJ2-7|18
CASRAPLGLAGDPYEQYF
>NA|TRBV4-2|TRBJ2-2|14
CASSQDPLAGELFF
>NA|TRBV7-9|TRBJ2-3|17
CASSLGPAGAYTDTQYF
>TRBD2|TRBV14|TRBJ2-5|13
CASSRTRSETQYF
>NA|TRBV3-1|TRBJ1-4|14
CASSQRTSNEKLFF
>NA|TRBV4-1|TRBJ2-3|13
CASSQWLLEYAYF
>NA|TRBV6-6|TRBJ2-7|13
CASRIRDNYEQYF
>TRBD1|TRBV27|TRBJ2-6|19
CASSFKLPGQLSGANVLTF
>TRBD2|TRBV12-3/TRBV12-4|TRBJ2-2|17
CASSFRAGTILTGELFF
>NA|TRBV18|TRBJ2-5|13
CASSPPSRETQYF
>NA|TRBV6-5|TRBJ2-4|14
CASSWGPNPREQYF
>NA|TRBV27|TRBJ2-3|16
CASSPPAGWTTDTQYF
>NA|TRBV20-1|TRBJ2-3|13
CSASGIGTDTQYF
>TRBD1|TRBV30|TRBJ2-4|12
CAWSVQGATQYF
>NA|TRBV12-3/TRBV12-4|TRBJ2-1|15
CASSSSRSKYNEQFF
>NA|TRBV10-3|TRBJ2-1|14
CATQSSSAYNEQFF